One and the same sample provided the 10 T cell receptor beta chains below, sequenced in a study of shared clonotypes between healthy human individuals. Using immunoSEQ multiplex PCR, the repertoire was profiled, and TCRdb retains in-frame clones only, with some absent. Here the sample spans some 2,100,000 clones, more than 85% being singletons. The naive CD8 subset, CD45RO-negative cells positively selected for CCR7, excluded terminally differentiated effector memory CD45RA+ cells. Material for sequencing was naive CD8+ T cells from PBMCs. The source of these receptors is a man aged 18 to 30 in good health. Some clones in this sample may be carry-over from other donors' samples.

The chain joins TRBV2 to TRBJ1-5; the D is unclear. The V and J ends lost 11 bases and 7 bases respectively, with 21 bases between them. The CDR3 runs to 14 residues. The germline V gene has CDR1 SNHLY and CDR2 FYNNEI. Here the CDR3 reads CAGQAPGFGQPQHF. CDR3 bases: TGTGCCGGTCAAGCCCCGGGGTTTGGACAGCCCCAGCATTTT.

CDR3 DNA sequence: TGTGCCAGCAGCTTAGACCCGGACGGCAAAAACATTCAGTACTTC. Amino acids: CASSLDPDGKNIQYF. The V gene is TRBV11-2, the J gene TRBJ2-4; D gene uncertain. The CDR3 is made up of 15 amino acids. V was trimmed by 0 bases and J by 3 bases, leaving 9 bases between them. Germline loops: CDR1 SGHAT, CDR2 FQNNGV.

This chain joins TRBV6-1 and TRBJ2-2; D ambiguous. This CDR3 has 15 amino acids. Germline assignment: CDR1 MNHNS and CDR2 SASEGT. The V and J ends lost 1 base and 5 bases respectively, with 11 bases between them. CDR3 amino acids: CASSEVGIGTGELFF. CDR3 nucleotide sequence: TGTGCCAGCAGTGAAGTGGGGATAGGAACCGGGGAGCTGTTTTTT.

The chain combines TRBV29-1 with TRBJ2-3; D remains ambiguous. Germline V gene data show CDR1 as SQVTM and CDR2 as ANQGSEA. The CDR3 has 12 amino acids. Deletions cut 7 bases from V and 4 bases from J, with 12 bases between. The CDR3 here is CSGAVTPDTQYF. The CDR3 DNA is TGCAGCGGTGCTGTGACCCCAGATACGCAGTATTTT.

This chain links TRBV7-9 with TRBJ2-6; D gene ambiguous. The ends were cut back, 2 bases at V and 1 base at J, with 15 bases in the middle. The germline CDR1 and CDR2 sequences are SEHNR and FQNEAQ (reference sequence). This CDR3 region has 18 residues. CDR3 nucleotides: TGTGCCAGCAGCTTAAGTGGTCCAGCTCCTTCTGGGGCCAACGTCCTGACTTTC. Its protein product is CASSLSGPAPSGANVLTF.

The gene calls are TRBV7-9 and TRBJ2-7; D not resolved. Trimming left V 5 bases short and J 3 bases short, with 17 bases between. The CDR3 covers 15 residues. CDR1 is SEHNR and CDR2 is FQNEAQ in the germline V gene (reference sequence). The CDR3 nucleotides are TGTGCCAGCAGCCCACGGACCCCCCTAGACTACGAGCAGTACTTC. Protein: CASSPRTPLDYEQYF.

The rearrangement uses TRBV4-1 and TRBJ2-1, with D possibly being TRBD2 (6 bases). Germline V gives CDR1 MGHRA, CDR2 YSYEKL. Trimming removed 1 base from V and 0 bases from J, with 16 bases in between. The CDR3 runs to 18 residues. The DNA of the CDR3 is TGCGCCAGCAGCCAAGTGGTGGGCGCGGGGAGCTCCTACAATGAGCAGTTCTTC. Its translation: CASSQVVGAGSSYNEQFF.

The chain joins TRBV7-9 to TRBJ1-1, with 10 positions matching TRBD1. Germline V gene data show CDR1 as SEHNR and CDR2 as FQNEAQ (reference sequence). V shed 0 bases, J shed 0 bases, and the junction held 4 bases outside the gene matches. This CDR3 contains 17 residues. The CDR3 here is CASSLAGQGRVNTEAFF. In DNA form, the CDR3 reads TGTGCCAGCAGCTTAGCGGGACAGGGGAGGGTGAACACTGAAGCTTTCTTT.

This clone was observed a few times. The gene calls are TRBV28 and TRBJ1-1; D uncertain. V lost 2 bases and J lost 6, with 10 bases in between. The CDR3 runs 13 residues. The germline V gene encodes CDR1 MDHEN and CDR2 SYDVKM. The CDR3 here is CASSLSLSAEAFF. The CDR3, as DNA: TGTGCCAGCAGTTTAAGTCTGAGCGCTGAAGCTTTCTTT.

In the case of this clone: Other DNA sequences in this specimen translate into the identical CDR3. The chain has TRBV7-2 and TRBJ2-1; 12 bases fit TRBD2. The V gene's germline CDR1 is SGHTA and CDR2 FQGNSA. The CDR3 covers 15 residues. J gave up 4 bases and V 2 bases, and 0 bases lay outside the gene matches. This CDR3 reads CASSLLAGGYNEQFF. The CDR3 nucleotides are TGTGCCAGCAGCTTACTAGCGGGAGGGTACAATGAGCAGTTCTTC.